The 30 T cell receptor beta chains presented below share a single source sample, sequenced in a study of shared clonotypes between healthy human individuals. TCRdb keeps only in-frame clones here, not all; method: immunoSEQ multiplex PCR. The sample records about 1.1 million clones, 75% to 80% being singletons. The sequencing sample was made of memory CD4+ T cells from PBMCs. Subset reported: CD45RA-negative fraction. The receptors here all came from a man younger than 30 in good health. Some clones in this sample may be carry-over from other donors' samples.

This clone was found a few times. This sequence joins TRBV30 and TRBJ1-5, with no clear D. The CDR3 length is 15 residues. Looked up from germline, CDR1 is GTSNPN and CDR2 is SVGIG (reference sequence). Trimming shortened V by 0 bases and J by 2 bases, and 11 bases separated the two germline ends. The CDR3 DNA reads TGTGCCTGGAGTGTATCCGGGTCCGGCAATCAGCCCCAGCATTTT. Protein sequence: CAWSVSGSGNQPQHF.

The chain carries TRBV19 and TRBJ1-2, with TRBD1 identical over 9 bases. CDR3 length: 13 residues. Germline lookup yields CDR1 LNHDA and CDR2 SQIVND (reference sequence). The J segment lost 6 bases and the V segment lost 5 bases, leaving 4 bases of the junction unmatched. CDR3 amino acids: CASSHGQGNGYTF. The CDR3 nucleotides read TGTGCCAGTAGTCATGGACAGGGGAATGGCTACACCTTC.

The chain uses TRBV6-6 and TRBJ2-7; D not certain. Germline V gene data show CDR1 as MNHNY and CDR2 as SVGAGI (reference sequence). With 2 bases removed from V and 1 base from J, the gap between germline ends came to 6 bases. The length of the CDR3 is 13 residues. CDR3 sequence (DNA): TGTGCCAGCAGTTACGACACTTCCTACGAGCAGTACTTC. Its translation: CASSYDTSYEQYF.

V is TRBV18 and J is TRBJ2-5; D could derive from TRBD1 or TRBD2 (6 bases each). Trimming took 6 bases from V and 6 from J, leaving 20 bases between them. Germline V CDR1 and CDR2: KGHSH, LQKENI. CDR3 size: 15 residues. The CDR3 DNA reads TGTGCCAGCTCGGGGGCTAGCGATGTTATTAAGACCCAGTACTTC. Protein: CASSGASDVIKTQYF.

V gene TRBV6-1 combines with J gene TRBJ1-1; D possibly corresponds to TRBD1 (5 bases). V gave up 8 bases and J gave up 2 bases, with 12 bases separating them. The length of the CDR3 is 13 residues. CDR1 is MNHNS and CDR2 is SASEGT in the germline V gene. CDR3 region: CASRRGYNTEAFF. The DNA for the CDR3 is TGTGCCAGCCGGCGGGGGTACAACACTGAAGCTTTCTTT.

The genes are TRBV18 and TRBJ2-7; D is unclear. Germline V CDR1 and CDR2: KGHSH, LQKENI. With 4 bases removed from V and 7 bases from J, the gap between germline ends came to 14 bases. This CDR3 is built from 13 residues. DNA of the CDR3: TGTGCCAGCTCACGCGGATCCTACTTGGAGCAGTACTTC. Its protein product is CASSRGSYLEQYF.

The gene calls are TRBV29-1 and TRBJ2-1; the match to TRBD2 covers 9 bases. The V segment lost 7 bases and the J segment 7 bases; nucleotides outside the gene matches: 11. This CDR3 is built from 14 residues. Germline values: CDR1 SQVTM, CDR2 ANQGSEA. The DNA of the CDR3 is TGCAGCGGTAATGGGGCGGGAGGGAAAAATGAGCAGTTCTTC. Translation: CSGNGAGGKNEQFF.

This clone was recorded once. The chain couples TRBV5-1 to TRBJ2-7; D possibly corresponds to TRBD1 (6 bases). With 2 bases removed from V and 6 bases from J, the gap between germline ends came to 15 bases. This CDR3 comprises 14 residues. In germline, CDR1 is SGHRS, CDR2 YFSETQ. CDR3 protein: CASSLKQGVGEQYF. The CDR3, as DNA: TGCGCCAGCAGCTTAAAACAGGGTGTTGGCGAGCAGTACTTC.

The V gene is TRBV5-4, the J gene TRBJ2-1, with 7 bases identical to TRBD2. This CDR3 is 15 amino acids long. The germline V gene has CDR1 SGHNT and CDR2 YYREEE (reference sequence). Trimming removed 4 bases from V and 2 bases from J; junction bases left unmatched: 6. As DNA, the CDR3 is TGTGCCAGCAGCCCCTCGGGGGGAACCTACAATGAGCAGTTCTTC. It specifies CASSPSGGTYNEQFF.

On this clone itself: This may stem from a read error, because a much larger clone lies one nucleotide away. The same CDR3 arises from other DNA sequences in this sample as well. V and J are TRBV9 and TRBJ2-3; D is ambiguous. Trimming left V 0 bases short and J 0 bases short, with 5 bases between. The germline gives CDR1 SGDLS, CDR2 YYNGEE. The CDR3 contains 14 residues. The CDR3 loop reads CASSVGPSTDTQYF. The CDR3 nucleotides read TGTGCCAGCAGCGTAGGCCCTAGCACAGATACGCAGTATTTT.

V usage is TRBV7-2 and J usage is TRBJ2-7; TRBD1 is a possible D gene (6 bases). V dropped 4 bases and J dropped 3 bases, with 13 bases sitting between them. The CDR3 has 14 residues. Germline CDR1 and CDR2: SGHTA and FQGNSA. This CDR3 reads CASSWEDRNYEQYF. CDR3 DNA: TGTGCCAGCAGCTGGGAAGACAGGAACTACGAGCAGTACTTC. Combining the CDR3 with reference TRBV7-2 and TRBJ2-7 gives the whole variable domain GAGVSQSPSNKVTEKGKDVELRCDPISGHTALYWYRQSLGQGLEFLIYFQGNSAPDKSGLPSDRFSAERTGGSVSTLTIQRTQQEDSAVYLCASSWEDRNYEQYFGPGTRLTVT.

Of note for this clone: Other DNA sequences in the same sample also yield this CDR3. The rearrangement uses TRBV28 and TRBJ2-5; D is uncertain. The CDR3 is made up of 13 amino acids. CDR1 and CDR2 from the germline V gene are MDHEN and SYDVKM. V was clipped by 3 bases and J by 5 bases, with 10 bases between them. DNA of the CDR3: TGTGCCAGCAGTTTCTCCGGTGGGGAGACCCAGTACTTC. The encoded protein is CASSFSGGETQYF. The full variable domain, rest sourced from reference TRBV28 and TRBJ2-5, is DVKVTQSSRYLVKRTGEKVFLECVQDMDHENMFWYRQDPGLGLRLIYFSYDVKMKEKGDIPEGYSVSREKKERFSLILESASTNQTSMYLCASSFSGGETQYFGPGTRLLVL.

The CDR3 loop is CASSLDGTSGNTIYF. DNA of the CDR3: TGTGCCAGCAGTTTAGACGGGACGTCCGGAAACACCATATATTTT. This rearrangement joins TRBV6-5 to TRBJ1-3; weak D call: TRBD1 (5 bases). The V end was cut by 4 bases, the J end by 4 bases, with 14 bases between. Germline V gene sequence: CDR1 MNHEY, CDR2 SVGAGI. CDR3 size: 15 residues.

This clone has a single count. The chain combines TRBV6-6 with TRBJ2-3, with TRBD2 matching 7 bases. This CDR3 spans 12 amino acids. V lost 5 bases, J lost 14 bases, and 10 bases stayed unmatched. Germline CDR1 and CDR2: MNHNY and SVGAGI (reference sequence). CDR3 sequence: CASSGLDKGVYF. The CDR3, as DNA: TGTGCCAGCAGTGGACTAGACAAAGGGGTGTATTTT.

This clone has a single count. This chain links TRBV5-1 with TRBJ2-7; the match to TRBD2 covers 8 bases. The length of the CDR3 is 14 residues. Germline V gives CDR1 SGHRS, CDR2 YFSETQ. The V gene end was trimmed by 4 bases and the J gene end by 6 bases; junction bases not matched to a gene: 9. The CDR3 sequence is CASSASGTRTEQYF. CDR3 sequence (DNA): TGCGCCAGCAGCGCCTCCGGGACTAGGACCGAGCAGTACTTC.

This clone was recorded a few times. The rearrangement uses TRBV5-6 and TRBJ1-2, with no clear D. The CDR3 runs to 13 residues. The V and J ends lost 5 bases and 2 bases respectively, with 10 bases between them. Germline V gives CDR1 SGHDT, CDR2 YYEEEE. CDR3 nucleotide sequence: TGTGCCAGCAGAAACATGCCCAACTATGGCTACACCTTC. It encodes CASRNMPNYGYTF.

The V and J genes are TRBV18 and TRBJ2-3; TRBD2 aligns across 8 bases. The CDR3 runs 17 residues. The V segment lost 4 bases and the J segment 0 bases; nucleotides outside the gene matches: 9. Germline CDR1 is KGHSH and CDR2 is LQKENI. This CDR3 is CASSLFGRALSTDTQYF. As DNA, the CDR3 is TGTGCCAGCTCACTTTTCGGGAGGGCCCTCAGCACAGATACGCAGTATTTT.

The rearrangement links TRBV4-3 to TRBJ1-5; D is unresolved. The CDR3 has 15 residues. V lost 4 bases and J lost 3, with 13 bases in between. Germline assignment: CDR1 LGHNA and CDR2 YSLEER. CDR3 sequence: CASSPRWGINQPQHF. The CDR3 nucleotides are TGCGCCAGCAGCCCCCGATGGGGTATCAATCAGCCCCAGCATTTT.

This rearrangement joins TRBV7-8 to TRBJ2-2; D is unclear. Germline V CDR1 and CDR2: SGHVS, FQNEAQ. CDR3 length: 19 amino acids. V was trimmed by 4 bases and J by 3 bases, leaving 24 bases between them. CDR3 protein: CASSSTHLTRKVDTGELFF. DNA for the CDR3: TGTGCCAGCAGCTCTACACACCTGACAAGGAAGGTTGACACCGGGGAGCTGTTTTTT.

The rearrangement links TRBV6-6 to TRBJ2-1, with TRBD1 as a possible D gene (6 bases). This CDR3 comprises 16 residues. Trimming stripped 5 bases from V and 2 bases from J, with 16 bases between. Germline V gives CDR1 MNHNY, CDR2 SVGAGI (reference sequence). The CDR3 protein is CASSPARDITYNEQFF. The DNA of the CDR3 is TGTGCCAGCAGTCCCGCCCGGGACATCACCTACAATGAGCAGTTCTTC.

The rearrangement links TRBV29-1 to TRBJ2-2; weak D call: TRBD1 (5 bases). Germline V gene lookup returns CDR1 SQVTM and CDR2 ANQGSEA. Trimming removed 7 bases from V and 2 bases from J, with 14 bases in between. The CDR3 runs 14 residues. Here the CDR3 reads CSATARFNTGELFF. As DNA, the CDR3 is TGCAGCGCGACAGCAAGATTCAACACCGGGGAGCTGTTTTTT.

Details on this clone: Other DNA sequences of this sample code for an identical CDR3. The rearrangement links TRBV6-5 to TRBJ1-2, with D possibly TRBD1 on 6 matching bases. V shed 2 bases and J shed 5 bases, with 9 bases lying between them. CDR1 and CDR2 from the germline V gene are MNHEY and SVGAGI. This CDR3 comprises 13 residues. CDR3 residues: CASSYGGGYGYTF. Here the CDR3 DNA reads TGTGCCAGCAGTTACGGAGGGGGGTATGGCTACACCTTC.

The V gene is TRBV7-9, the J gene TRBJ1-5; 7 positions match TRBD1. The V gene's germline CDR1 is SEHNR and CDR2 FQNEAQ (reference sequence). CDR3 size: 13 residues. Germline trimming cut 1 base from V and 12 bases from J; bases unmatched to any gene: 6. The CDR3 nucleotides read TGTGCCAGCAGCTTAGAGGGACAGCGGAACCAGCATTTT. Encoded protein: CASSLEGQRNQHF. The variable domain in full, with the rest retrieved from reference TRBV7-9 and TRBJ1-5, is DTGVSQNPRHKITKRGQNVTFRCDPISEHNRLYWYRQTLGQGPEFLTYFQNEAQLEKSRLLSDRFSAERPKGSFSTLEIQRTEQGDSAMYLCASSLEGQRNQHFGDGTRLSIL.

In the case of this clone: A far larger clone is just one base off, so this is likely a read error. Other DNA sequences in the same sample also yield this CDR3. This chain links TRBV30 with TRBJ1-1; maybe TRBD1 (5 bases). The CDR3 totals 14 residues. Germline CDR1 GTSNPN, CDR2 SVGIG (reference sequence). The CDR3 reads CAWRVQGRVTEAFF. As DNA, the CDR3 is TGTGCCTGGAGGGTTCAGGGACGGGTCACTGAGGCTTTCTTT.

This clone appeared a few times. The genes are TRBV4-1 and TRBJ2-5, with 8 bases identical to TRBD2. The J call could be wrong; TRBJ2-7 is a better fit for the DNA end. This CDR3 contains 13 residues. Germline CDR1 is MGHRA and CDR2 is YSYEKL. Written as DNA, the CDR3 is TGCGCCAGCAGCCCCCGGACTAGCAGCGAGCAGTACTTC. As protein: CASSPRTSSEQYF.

This chain links TRBV5-6 with TRBJ1-1; unclear D gene. CDR1 SGHDT and CDR2 YYEEEE come from the germline V gene. The CDR3 contains 11 residues. The V end was cut by 4 bases, the J end by 2 bases, with 3 bases between. The CDR3 bases are TGTGCCAGCAGCGTAAACACTGAAGCTTTCTTT. This gives the protein CASSVNTEAFF.

This rearrangement joins TRBV2 to TRBJ1-5; D unclear. The CDR3 sequence is 14 residues long. The germline gives CDR1 SNHLY, CDR2 FYNNEI. V shed 6 bases and J shed 1 base, with 10 bases lying between them. The CDR3 sequence: CASSRFWSNQPQHF. The CDR3 bases are TGTGCCAGCAGCCGTTTCTGGAGCAATCAGCCCCAGCATTTT.

This clone occurred many times. The chain couples TRBV28 to TRBJ2-3; D not resolved. Trimming took off 5 bases at V and 0 bases at J, with 3 bases between the two ends. From germline, CDR1 is MDHEN and CDR2 SYDVKM. The CDR3 runs 12 residues. Here the CDR3 reads CASSVSTDTQYF. The CDR3 DNA reads TGTGCCAGCAGTGTGAGCACAGATACGCAGTATTTT. The whole variable domain, remainder taken from reference TRBV28 and TRBJ2-3, is DVKVTQSSRYLVKRTGEKVFLECVQDMDHENMFWYRQDPGLGLRLIYFSYDVKMKEKGDIPEGYSVSREKKERFSLILESASTNQTSMYLCASSVSTDTQYFGPGTRLTVL.

The chain combines TRBV10-3 with TRBJ1-4; D uncertain. Deletions cut 0 bases from V and 5 bases from J, with 13 bases between. The CDR3 length is 16 residues. Per germline, CDR1 ENHRY and CDR2 SYGVKD. CDR3 sequence reads: CAISESLSAANEKLFF. In DNA form, the CDR3 reads TGTGCCATCAGTGAGTCGCTCTCAGCCGCGAATGAAAAACTGTTTTTT.

This clone was counted once. The V call is TRBV28, the J call TRBJ2-4; TRBD2 might be the D (6 bases). V lost 11 bases, J lost 0 bases, and 14 bases lay in between. In germline, CDR1 is MDHEN, CDR2 SYDVKM. There are 14 residues in the CDR3. DNA for the CDR3: TGTGCCGGGGGACCGGGACTAGCCAAAAACATTCAGTACTTC. Protein product: CAGGPGLAKNIQYF.